This T cell receptor beta chain is drawn from a study of cytomegalovirus exposure and HLA in healthy donors. Across the whole study: HLA-typed donors were the source of approximately 80 million unique TCRs, which an early data release held. Study-wide findings and caveats: Researchers catalogued roughly 170 TCR beta chains as cytomegalovirus-associated.

With 0 bases removed from V and 7 bases from J, the gap between germline ends came to 12 bases. The CDR3 extends over 15 amino acids. Germline CDR1 LNHDA, CDR2 SQIVND (reference sequence). The PCR ran on 60 Vbeta and 13 Jbeta primers. The table came from immunoSEQ multiplex PCR; TCRdb's copy has only in-frame clones and leaves some out. The sample carries 110,000 to 150,000 clones, about two thirds recorded once. In regard to this clone: Its matching antigen is unknown.

The TCR was taken from a woman aged 55-75 years in good health and CMV-seropositive. V is TRBV19 and J is TRBJ2-2; a weak D match, TRBD2 (5 bases). Sequenced sample: PBMCs. The CDR3: CASSIDPGKGGELFF. As DNA, the CDR3 is TGTGCCAGTAGTATAGATCCGGGGAAGGGCGGGGAGCTGTTTTTT.